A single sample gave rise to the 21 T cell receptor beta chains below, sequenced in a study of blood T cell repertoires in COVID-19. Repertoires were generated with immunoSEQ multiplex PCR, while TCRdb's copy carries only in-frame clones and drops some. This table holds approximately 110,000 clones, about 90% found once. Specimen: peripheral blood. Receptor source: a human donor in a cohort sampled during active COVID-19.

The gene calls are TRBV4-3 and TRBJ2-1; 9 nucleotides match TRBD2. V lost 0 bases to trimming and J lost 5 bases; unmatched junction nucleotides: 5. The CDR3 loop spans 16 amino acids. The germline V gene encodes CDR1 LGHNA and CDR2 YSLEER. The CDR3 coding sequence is TGCGCCAGCAGCCAAGAAAGGCTAGCGGGGCACAATGAGCAGTTCTTC. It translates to CASSQERLAGHNEQFF.

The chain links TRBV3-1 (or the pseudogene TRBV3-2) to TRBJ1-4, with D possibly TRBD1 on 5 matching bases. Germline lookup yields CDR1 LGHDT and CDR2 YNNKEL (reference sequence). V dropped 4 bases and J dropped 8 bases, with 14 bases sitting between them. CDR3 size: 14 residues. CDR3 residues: CASSRQGKAEKLFF. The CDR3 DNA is TGTGCCAGCAGCCGCCAGGGTAAGGCGGAAAAACTGTTTTTT.

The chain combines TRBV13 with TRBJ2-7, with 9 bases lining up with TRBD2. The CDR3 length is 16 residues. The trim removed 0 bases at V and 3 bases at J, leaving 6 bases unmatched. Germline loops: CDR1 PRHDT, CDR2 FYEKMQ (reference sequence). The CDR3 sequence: CASSLGPLAGNYEQYF. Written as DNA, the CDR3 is TGTGCCAGCAGCTTAGGCCCCCTAGCGGGAAACTACGAGCAGTACTTC.

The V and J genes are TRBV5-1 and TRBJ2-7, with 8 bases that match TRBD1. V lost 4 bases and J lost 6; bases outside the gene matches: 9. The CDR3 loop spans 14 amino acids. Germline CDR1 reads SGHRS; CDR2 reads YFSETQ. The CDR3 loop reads CASSVDRAPSEQYF. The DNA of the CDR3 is TGCGCCAGCAGCGTGGACAGGGCCCCCTCCGAGCAGTACTTC.

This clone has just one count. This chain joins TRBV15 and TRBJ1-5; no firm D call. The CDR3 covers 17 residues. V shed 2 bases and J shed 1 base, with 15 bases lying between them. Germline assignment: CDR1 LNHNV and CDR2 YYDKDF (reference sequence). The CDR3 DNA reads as TGTGCCACCAGCAGACCAGTCACCGAGGGAAGCAATCAGCCCCAGCATTTT. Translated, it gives CATSRPVTEGSNQPQHF.

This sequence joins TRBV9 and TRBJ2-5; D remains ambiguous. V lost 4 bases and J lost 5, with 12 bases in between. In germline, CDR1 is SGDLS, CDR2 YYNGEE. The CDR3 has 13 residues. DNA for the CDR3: TGTGCCAGCAGCTCCCGTAGTTGGGAGACCCAGTACTTC. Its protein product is CASSSRSWETQYF. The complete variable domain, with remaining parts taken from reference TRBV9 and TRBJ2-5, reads DSGVTQTPKHLITATGQRVTLRCSPRSGDLSVYWYQQSLDQGLQFLIQYYNGEERAKGNILERFSAQQFPDLHSELNLSSLELGDSALYFCASSSRSWETQYFGPGTRLLVL.

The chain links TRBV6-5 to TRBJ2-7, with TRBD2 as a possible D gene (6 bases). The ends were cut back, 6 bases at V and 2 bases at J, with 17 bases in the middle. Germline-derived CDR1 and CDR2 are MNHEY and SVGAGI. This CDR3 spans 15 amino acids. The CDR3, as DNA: TGTGCCAGCAGCGACCTCCCCACGGGGGCCTACGAGCAGTACTTC. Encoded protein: CASSDLPTGAYEQYF.

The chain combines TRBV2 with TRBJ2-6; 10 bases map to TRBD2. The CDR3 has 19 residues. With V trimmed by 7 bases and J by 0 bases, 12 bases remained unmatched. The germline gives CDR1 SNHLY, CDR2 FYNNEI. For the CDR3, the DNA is TGTGCCAGCACGGGAGGGGGACTAGCGACCTACTCTGGGGCCAACGTCCTGACTTTC. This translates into CASTGGGLATYSGANVLTF. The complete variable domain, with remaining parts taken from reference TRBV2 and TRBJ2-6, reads EPEVTQTPSHQVTQMGQEVILRCVPISNHLYFYWYRQILGQKVEFLVSFYNNEISEKSEIFDDQFSVERPDGSNFTLKIRSTKLEDSAMYFCASTGGGLATYSGANVLTFGAGSRLTVL.

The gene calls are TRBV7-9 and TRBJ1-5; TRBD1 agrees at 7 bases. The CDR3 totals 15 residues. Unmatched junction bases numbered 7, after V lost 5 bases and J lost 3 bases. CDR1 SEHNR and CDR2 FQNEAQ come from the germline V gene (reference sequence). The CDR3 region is CASSPDRVANQPQHF. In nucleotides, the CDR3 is TGTGCCAGCAGCCCAGACAGGGTAGCCAATCAGCCCCAGCATTTT.

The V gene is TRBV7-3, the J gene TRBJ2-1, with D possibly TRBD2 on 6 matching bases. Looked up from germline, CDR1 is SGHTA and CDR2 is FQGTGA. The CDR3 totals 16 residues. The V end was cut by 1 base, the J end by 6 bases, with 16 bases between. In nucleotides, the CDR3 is TGTGCCAGCAGCTTAAAGCGCACTAGCCGGACCAATGAGCAGTTCTTC. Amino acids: CASSLKRTSRTNEQFF.

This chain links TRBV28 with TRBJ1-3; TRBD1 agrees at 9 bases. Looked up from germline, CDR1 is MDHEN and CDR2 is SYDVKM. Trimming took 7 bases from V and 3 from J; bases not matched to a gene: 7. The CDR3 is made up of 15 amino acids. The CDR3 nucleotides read TGTGCCAGCATCACGGGACAGGGTAGTGGAAACACCATATATTTT. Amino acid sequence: CASITGQGSGNTIYF.

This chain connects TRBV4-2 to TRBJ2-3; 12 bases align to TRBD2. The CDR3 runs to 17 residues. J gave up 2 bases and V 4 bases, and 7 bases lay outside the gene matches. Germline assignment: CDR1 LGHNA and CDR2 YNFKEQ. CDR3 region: CASSPRTSGTHTDTQYF. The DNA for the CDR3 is TGTGCCAGCAGCCCAAGGACTAGCGGGACCCACACAGATACGCAGTATTTT.

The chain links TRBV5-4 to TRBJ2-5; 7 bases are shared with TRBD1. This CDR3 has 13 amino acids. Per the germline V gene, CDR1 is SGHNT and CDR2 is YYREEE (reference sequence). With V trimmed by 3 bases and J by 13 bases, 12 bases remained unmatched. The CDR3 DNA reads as TGTGCCAGCAGCTGGGCAGGGGGTCCTTCTCCGTACTTC. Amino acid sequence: CASSWAGGPSPYF.

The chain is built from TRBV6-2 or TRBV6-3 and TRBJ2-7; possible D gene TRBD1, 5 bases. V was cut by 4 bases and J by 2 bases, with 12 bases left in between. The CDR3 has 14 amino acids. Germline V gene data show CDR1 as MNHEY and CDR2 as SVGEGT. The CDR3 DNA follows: TGTGCCAGCAGTTGGCAGGGCGGACCCTACGAGCAGTACTTC. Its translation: CASSWQGGPYEQYF.

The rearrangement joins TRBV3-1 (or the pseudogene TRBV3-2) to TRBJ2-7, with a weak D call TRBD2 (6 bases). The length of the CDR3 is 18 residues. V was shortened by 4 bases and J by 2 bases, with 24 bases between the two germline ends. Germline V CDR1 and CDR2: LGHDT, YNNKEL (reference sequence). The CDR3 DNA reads TGTGCCAGCAGCCTCTCCCCTTGGGGGGAGATACGAACCTACGAGCAGTACTTC. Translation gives CASSLSPWGEIRTYEQYF.

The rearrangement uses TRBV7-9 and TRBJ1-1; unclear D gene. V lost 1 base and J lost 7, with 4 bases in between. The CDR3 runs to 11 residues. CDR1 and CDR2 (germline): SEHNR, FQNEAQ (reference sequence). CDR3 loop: CASSLVLEAFF. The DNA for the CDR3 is TGTGCCAGCAGCTTAGTACTTGAAGCTTTCTTT.

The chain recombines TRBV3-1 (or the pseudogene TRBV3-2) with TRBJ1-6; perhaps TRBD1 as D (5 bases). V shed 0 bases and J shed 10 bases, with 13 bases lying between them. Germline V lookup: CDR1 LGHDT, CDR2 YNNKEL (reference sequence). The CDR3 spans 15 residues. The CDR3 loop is CASSQDEQVDSPLHF. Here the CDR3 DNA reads TGTGCCAGCAGCCAAGATGAACAGGTAGACTCACCCCTCCACTTT.

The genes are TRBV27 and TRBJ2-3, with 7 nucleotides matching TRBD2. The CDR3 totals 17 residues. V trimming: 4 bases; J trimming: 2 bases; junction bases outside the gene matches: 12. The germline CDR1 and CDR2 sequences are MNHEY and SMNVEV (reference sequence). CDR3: CASSSPGRTGLTDTQYF. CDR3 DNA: TGTGCCAGCAGTTCCCCCGGGAGGACCGGGCTCACAGATACGCAGTATTTT.

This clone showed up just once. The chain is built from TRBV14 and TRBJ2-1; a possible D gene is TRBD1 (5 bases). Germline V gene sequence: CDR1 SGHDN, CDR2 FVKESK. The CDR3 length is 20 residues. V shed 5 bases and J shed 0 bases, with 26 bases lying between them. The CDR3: CASSRQWSRTLPRSYNEQFF. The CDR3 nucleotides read TGTGCCAGCAGCAGACAGTGGTCCCGAACCCTACCTCGCTCCTACAATGAGCAGTTCTTC.

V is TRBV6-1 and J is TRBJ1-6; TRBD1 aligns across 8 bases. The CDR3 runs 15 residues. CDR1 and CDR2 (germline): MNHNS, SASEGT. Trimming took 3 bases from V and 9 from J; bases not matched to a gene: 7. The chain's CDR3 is CASSDRGTGGSPLHF. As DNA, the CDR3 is TGTGCCAGCAGTGATAGGGGTACAGGGGGTTCACCCCTCCACTTT.

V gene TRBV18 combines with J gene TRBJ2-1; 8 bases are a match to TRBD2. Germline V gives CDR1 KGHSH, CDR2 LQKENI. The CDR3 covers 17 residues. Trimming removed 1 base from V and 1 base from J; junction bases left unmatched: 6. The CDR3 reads CASSPLPGLDSYNEQFF. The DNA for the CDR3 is TGTGCCAGCTCACCACTTCCGGGACTAGATTCCTACAATGAGCAGTTCTTC.